One sample yielded the 25 T cell receptor beta chains listed below, sequenced in a study of blood T cell repertoires in COVID-19. Some clones are missing from TCRdb's copy, which holds only in-frame ones; the method was immunoSEQ multiplex PCR. The profile shows hundreds of thousands of clones, around 90% of them singletons. The sequenced sample consisted of PBMCs or T cells enriched from blood (not recorded which). The receptors stem from a woman in her 50s who had recovered from COVID-19.

The J gene is TRBJ1-5, the V gene TRBV28; 8 bases are shared with TRBD1. The ends lost 6 bases at V and 6 bases at J; junction bases unmatched: 7. The CDR3 extends over 14 amino acids. Germline V gene sequence: CDR1 MDHEN, CDR2 SYDVKM. The CDR3 nucleotides read TGTGCCAGCAGCCTGACGACAGGGGCTCAGCCCCAGCATTTT. Translating it yields CASSLTTGAQPQHF.

V usage is TRBV5-1 and J usage is TRBJ2-1; a possible D gene is TRBD2 (5 bases). V was pared by 7 bases and J by 0 bases, with 8 bases between. Germline V gene lookup returns CDR1 SGHRS and CDR2 YFSETQ. This CDR3 comprises 13 residues. The CDR3 region is CASEGSSYNEQFF. CDR3 coding DNA: TGCGCCAGCGAAGGGAGCTCCTACAATGAGCAGTTCTTC.

The chain is built from TRBV29-1 and TRBJ1-2; perhaps TRBD1 as D (5 bases). Trimming took 6 bases from V and 3 from J, leaving 11 bases between them. This CDR3 region has 12 residues. Germline V gene data show CDR1 as SQVTM and CDR2 as ANQGSEA. The CDR3 loop is CSVAGQDYGYTF. The DNA of the CDR3 is TGCAGCGTGGCCGGACAAGACTATGGCTACACCTTC.

The chain joins TRBV4-3 to TRBJ1-2, with D possibly being TRBD1 (6 bases). The CDR3 consists of 13 residues. Germline-derived CDR1 and CDR2 are LGHNA and YSLEER. V was cut by 3 bases and J by 3 bases, with 8 bases left in between. The CDR3 DNA is TGCGCCAGCAGCCAGACAGGTGACTATGGCTACACCTTC. Protein sequence: CASSQTGDYGYTF.

The chain links TRBV27 to TRBJ2-2; tentative D call: TRBD1 (6 bases). V shed 4 bases and J shed 5 bases, with 14 bases lying between them. The CDR3 spans 15 residues. Germline V gene sequence: CDR1 MNHEY, CDR2 SMNVEV (reference sequence). The CDR3 DNA reads TGTGCCAGCAGTTCCCAGCCAGGGGTTACCGGGGAGCTGTTTTTT. Amino acids: CASSSQPGVTGELFF.

The DNA for the CDR3 is TGCAGCGTTGCATCTCTAGCGGGAGCTAATGAGCAGTTCTTC. It encodes CSVASLAGANEQFF. The chain carries TRBV29-1 and TRBJ2-1, with 10 bases identical to TRBD2. The germline V gene encodes CDR1 SQVTM and CDR2 ANQGSEA. This CDR3 has 14 amino acids. The V segment lost 4 bases and the J segment 7 bases; nucleotides outside the gene matches: 7.

The chain uses TRBV7-3 and TRBJ2-2, with a tentative D call TRBD1 (5 bases). Germline CDR1 SGHTA, CDR2 FQGTGA. The ends were cut back, 4 bases at V and 4 bases at J, with 7 bases in the middle. The CDR3 runs 13 residues. The CDR3 nucleotides read TGTGCCAGCAGCTCAGGGTCCACCGGGGAGCTGTTTTTT. Protein sequence: CASSSGSTGELFF. Full variable domain (rest looked up from reference TRBV7-3 and TRBJ2-2): GAGVSQTPSNKVTEKGKYVELRCDPISGHTALYWYRQSLGQGPEFLIYFQGTGAADDSGLPNDRFFAVRPEGSVSTLKIQRTERGDSAVYLCASSSGSTGELFFGEGSRLTVL.

The rearrangement uses TRBV7-6 and TRBJ1-6; no clear D. Trimming took 4 bases from V and 4 from J, leaving 5 bases between them. CDR1 and CDR2 from the germline V gene are SGHVS and FNYEAQ. The CDR3 runs to 13 residues. DNA of the CDR3: TGTGCCAGCAGCTCGAGTTATAATTCACCCCTCCACTTT. Its protein product is CASSSSYNSPLHF.

This clone occurred once. The chain employs TRBV11-2 and TRBJ2-1, with no clear D. V gave up 3 bases and J gave up 8 bases, with 11 bases separating them. The V gene's germline CDR1 is SGHAT and CDR2 FQNNGV. The CDR3 spans 13 residues. In DNA form, the CDR3 reads TGTGCCAGCAGCTTGCCAGGTCGCGATGAGCAGTTCTTC. Its translation is CASSLPGRDEQFF.

The rearrangement joins TRBV7-3 to TRBJ2-7, with no clear D. V was cut by 5 bases and J by 3 bases, with 11 bases left in between. There are 13 residues in the CDR3. Germline CDR1 and CDR2: SGHTA and FQGTGA. As DNA, the CDR3 is TGTGCCAGCAGCATCTCCCGCGGCTACGAGCAGTACTTC. Its protein is CASSISRGYEQYF. Supplemented by reference TRBV7-3 and TRBJ2-7, the full variable domain reads GAGVSQTPSNKVTEKGKYVELRCDPISGHTALYWYRQSLGQGPEFLIYFQGTGAADDSGLPNDRFFAVRPEGSVSTLKIQRTERGDSAVYLCASSISRGYEQYFGPGTRLTVT.

V usage is TRBV28 and J usage is TRBJ1-1; D uncertain. Germline CDR1 reads MDHEN; CDR2 reads SYDVKM. V dropped 5 bases and J dropped 1 base, with 11 bases sitting between them. The CDR3 has 14 residues. The CDR3 loop reads CASSTPNTNTEAFF. CDR3 coding DNA: TGTGCCAGCAGTACCCCAAACACGAACACTGAAGCTTTCTTT.

The genes are TRBV5-4 and TRBJ2-4; 9 nucleotides match TRBD1. Germline CDR1 reads SGHNT; CDR2 reads YYREEE (reference sequence). V was pared by 3 bases and J by 4 bases, with 8 bases of the junction left unmatched. The CDR3 covers 16 residues. CDR3 nucleotides: TGTGCCAGCAGCTACGACAGGGGGGGGGAAAAAAACATTCAGTACTTC. It encodes CASSYDRGGEKNIQYF.

The genes are TRBV7-2 and TRBJ2-1, with D perhaps TRBD1 (5 bases). Looked up from germline, CDR1 is SGHTA and CDR2 is FQGNSA. Trimming cost V 1 base and J 6 bases, with 10 bases left between them. The CDR3 sequence is 14 residues long. The CDR3, as DNA: TGTGCCAGCAGCTTAGGTGACAGTCTCAATGAGCAGTTCTTC. Amino acids: CASSLGDSLNEQFF.

The chain uses TRBV9 and TRBJ1-4; 7 bases fit TRBD1. Germline-derived CDR1 and CDR2 are SGDLS and YYNGEE. J was trimmed by 4 bases and V by 2 bases; bases with no gene match: 2. CDR3 length equals 14 residues. CDR3 in amino acids: CASSVQGVNEKLFF. In nucleotides, the CDR3 is TGTGCCAGCAGCGTTCAGGGGGTTAATGAAAAACTGTTTTTT.

This sequence joins TRBV19 and TRBJ2-3; D might be TRBD2 (6 bases). V was trimmed by 6 bases and J by 0 bases, leaving 16 bases between them. The CDR3 runs to 16 residues. Germline-derived CDR1 and CDR2 are LNHDA and SQIVND (reference sequence). In DNA, the CDR3 is TGTGCCAGTAGGGCGGGACCGCAATCTAGCACAGATACGCAGTATTTT. It is translated as CASRAGPQSSTDTQYF. The variable domain in full, with the rest retrieved from reference TRBV19 and TRBJ2-3, is DGGITQSPKYLFRKEGQNVTLSCEQNLNHDAMYWYRQDPGQGLRLIYYSQIVNDFQKGDIAEGYSVSREKKESFPLTVTSAQKNPTAFYLCASRAGPQSSTDTQYFGPGTRLTVL.

The chain has TRBV7-3 and TRBJ1-6, with a possible D match to TRBD1 (5 bases). Trimming stripped 1 base from V and 7 bases from J, with 8 bases between. Germline CDR1 is SGHTA and CDR2 is FQGTGA. CDR3 length: 14 amino acids. The CDR3 DNA reads as TGTGCCAGCAGCTTAATGGGGCGAAATTCACCCCTCCACTTT. Translated, it gives CASSLMGRNSPLHF.

V gene TRBV3-1 (or the pseudogene TRBV3-2) combines with J gene TRBJ1-6; TRBD1 agrees at 7 bases. CDR1 LGHDT and CDR2 YNNKEL come from the germline V gene (reference sequence). V lost 7 bases to trimming and J lost 10 bases; unmatched junction nucleotides: 7. This CDR3 contains 13 residues. CDR3 loop: CASNRGVGSPLHF. The CDR3 DNA reads as TGTGCCAGCAACAGGGGAGTAGGATCACCCCTCCACTTT.

The table lists this clone with a count of one. This sequence joins TRBV27 and TRBJ1-4, with D possibly being TRBD1 (6 bases). Deletions cut 2 bases from V and 2 bases from J, with 9 bases between. CDR3 length: 15 amino acids. Germline V CDR1 and CDR2: MNHEY, SMNVEV (reference sequence). The CDR3 here is CASSLSTGTNEKLFF. For the CDR3, the DNA is TGTGCCAGCAGTTTAAGTACAGGGACTAATGAAAAACTGTTTTTT.

Points on this clone: The identical CDR3 is also encoded by other nucleotide sequences in the sample. This chain joins TRBV10-3 and TRBJ1-3; TRBD1 might be the D (6 bases). From germline, CDR1 is ENHRY and CDR2 SYGVKD. V lost 0 bases and J 2 bases, leaving 8 bases between the germline ends. This CDR3 is 15 amino acids long. The CDR3 is CAISESGGPGNTIYF. In DNA, the CDR3 is TGTGCCATCAGTGAGTCCGGGGGGCCTGGAAACACCATATATTTT.

The V call is TRBV11-2, the J call TRBJ2-5, with 7 bases identical to TRBD1. The J segment lost 2 bases and the V segment lost 7 bases, leaving 4 bases of the junction unmatched. The CDR3 length is 13 residues. CDR1 SGHAT and CDR2 FQNNGV come from the germline V gene. The CDR3 region is CASKGQRQETQYF. The CDR3 nucleotides are TGTGCCAGCAAGGGACAGAGACAAGAGACCCAGTACTTC.

This chain connects TRBV5-6 to TRBJ2-1, with 8 bases that match TRBD2. CDR3 length: 15 amino acids. Germline trimming cut 4 bases from V and 7 bases from J; bases unmatched to any gene: 10. CDR1 and CDR2 (germline): SGHDT, YYEEEE. CDR3 sequence: CASSLLSGTANEQFF. CDR3 in DNA: TGTGCCAGCAGCCTCCTTAGCGGGACCGCGAATGAGCAGTTCTTC.

This chain's CDR3 is CAILVSGELFF. As DNA, the CDR3 is TGTGCCATCTTGGTTAGCGGGGAGCTGTTTTTT. This chain joins TRBV10-3 and TRBJ2-2; D call uncertain. Trimming stripped 8 bases from V and 7 bases from J, with 8 bases between. The CDR3 is made up of 11 amino acids. The germline CDR1 and CDR2 sequences are ENHRY and SYGVKD.

This clone was seen a handful of times. V usage is TRBV7-2 and J usage is TRBJ2-6; 7 bases are shared with TRBD1. The CDR3 extends over 18 amino acids. With 5 bases clipped from V and 4 bases from J, the junction kept 14 bases outside the gene matches. The germline V gene encodes CDR1 SGHTA and CDR2 FQGNSA. CDR3 sequence: CASSPQFHRGSGANVLTF. Here the CDR3 DNA reads TGTGCCAGCAGCCCACAATTCCACAGGGGTTCCGGGGCCAACGTCCTGACTTTC.

This chain uses TRBV5-6 with TRBJ2-5; TRBD1 might be the D (6 bases). The CDR3 consists of 13 residues. Germline assignment: CDR1 SGHDT and CDR2 YYEEEE. Deletions cut 6 bases from V and 1 base from J, with 10 bases between. The CDR3, as DNA: TGTGCCAGCACCCAGGGGAGCCAAGAGACCCAGTACTTC. It is translated as CASTQGSQETQYF. Full variable domain (missing parts from reference TRBV5-6 and TRBJ2-5): DAGVTQSPTHLIKTRGQQVTLRCSPKSGHDTVSWYQQALGQGPQFIFQYYEEEERQRGNFPDRFSGHQFPNYSSELNVNALLLGDSALYLCASTQGSQETQYFGPGTRLLVL.

This clone showed up just once. CDR3 sequence reads: CASSRGGANYGYTF. The CDR3 DNA reads TGTGCCAGCAGCCGAGGGGGCGCTAACTATGGCTACACCTTC. This chain links TRBV5-4 with TRBJ1-2; TRBD1 matches at 7 bases. V gave up 4 bases and J gave up 0 bases; unmatched junction bases: 3. The CDR3 totals 14 residues. Germline values: CDR1 SGHNT, CDR2 YYREEE (reference sequence). The full variable domain, completed using reference TRBV5-4 and TRBJ1-2, is ETGVTQSPTHLIKTRGQQVTLRCSSQSGHNTVSWYQQALGQGPQFIFQYYREEENGRGNFPPRFSGLQFPNYSSELNVNALELDDSALYLCASSRGGANYGYTFGSGTRLTVV.